This TCR beta chain appears in the sequencing data of a study of shared clonotypes between healthy human individuals. The CDR3 has 15 amino acids. Germline CDR1 and CDR2: SGHAT and FQNNGV. Trimming took 5 bases from V and 3 from J; bases not matched to a gene: 10. Only in-frame clones appear in the TCRdb table, and some are missing; sequencing was by immunoSEQ multiplex PCR. Altogether hundreds of thousands of clones are present, less than 96% being singletons, with the ten largest covering roughly 0.06%. V usage is TRBV11-2 and J usage is TRBJ2-7; TRBD1 aligns across 7 bases. This TCR was recovered from a woman aged 25 to 39 in good health. The sample consisted of naive CD4+ T cells sorted from blood. Subset described: CD45RA+ positively selected. CDR3 residues: CASSLAYRGHYEQYF. For the CDR3, the DNA is TGTGCCAGCAGCCTCGCTTACAGGGGACACTACGAGCAGTACTTC.